This T cell receptor beta chain came from a study of tumor-infiltrating lymphocytes in primary liver carcinoma. TCR beta cDNA came from about 0.45 ug total RNA, primed with a constant-region primer. What produced the TCR beta libraries was three nested multiplex PCR rounds using slightly modified ARM-PCR. TRBV1-TRBV30 forward primers and a C-beta reverse primer were used in the first two PCR rounds, which each ran for about 9 cycles. MiXCR, applied by TCRdb to the multiplex PCR reads, yields one record per CDR3 protein. The table has roughly 120,000 distinct CDR3 sequences, 50% to 80% seen once. Total RNA and DNA came together from around 20-30 mg of bulk tissue without cell sorting. Germline-derived CDR1 and CDR2 are MNHNY and SVGAGI (reference sequence). V lost 9 bases and J 5 bases, leaving 14 bases between the germline ends. CDR3 size: 12 residues.

The chain joins TRBV6-6 to TRBJ2-7; D uncertain. The source of this sequence is an older woman with primary liver carcinoma and hepatitis B virus infection. Sequenced: liver tumor tissue from sampling region 3. The subset here: tumor region T3, left-lateral pole. The CDR3 loop is CASSTQPNEQYF. In nucleotides, the CDR3 is TGTGCCAGTAGCACCCAGCCGAACGAGCAGTACTTC.